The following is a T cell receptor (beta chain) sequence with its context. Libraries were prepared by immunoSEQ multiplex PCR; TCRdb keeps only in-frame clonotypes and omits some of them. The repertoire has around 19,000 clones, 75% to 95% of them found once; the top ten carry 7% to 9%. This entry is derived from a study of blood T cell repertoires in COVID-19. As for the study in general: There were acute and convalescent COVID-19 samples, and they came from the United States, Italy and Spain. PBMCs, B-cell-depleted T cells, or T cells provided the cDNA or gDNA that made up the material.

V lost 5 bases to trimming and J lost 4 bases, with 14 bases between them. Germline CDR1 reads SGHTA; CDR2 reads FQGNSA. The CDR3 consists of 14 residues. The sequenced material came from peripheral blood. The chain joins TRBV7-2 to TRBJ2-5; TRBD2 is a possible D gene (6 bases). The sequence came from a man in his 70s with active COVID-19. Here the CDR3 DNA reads TGTGCCAGCAGCCCTTATATGGGGGGAGAGACCCAGTACTTC. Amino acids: CASSPYMGGETQYF. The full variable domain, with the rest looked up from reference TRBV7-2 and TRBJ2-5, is GAGVSQSPSNKVTEKGKDVELRCDPISGHTALYWYRQSLGQGLEFLIYFQGNSAPDKSGLPSDRFSAERTGGSVSTLTIQRTQQEDSAVYLCASSPYMGGETQYFGPGTRLLVL.